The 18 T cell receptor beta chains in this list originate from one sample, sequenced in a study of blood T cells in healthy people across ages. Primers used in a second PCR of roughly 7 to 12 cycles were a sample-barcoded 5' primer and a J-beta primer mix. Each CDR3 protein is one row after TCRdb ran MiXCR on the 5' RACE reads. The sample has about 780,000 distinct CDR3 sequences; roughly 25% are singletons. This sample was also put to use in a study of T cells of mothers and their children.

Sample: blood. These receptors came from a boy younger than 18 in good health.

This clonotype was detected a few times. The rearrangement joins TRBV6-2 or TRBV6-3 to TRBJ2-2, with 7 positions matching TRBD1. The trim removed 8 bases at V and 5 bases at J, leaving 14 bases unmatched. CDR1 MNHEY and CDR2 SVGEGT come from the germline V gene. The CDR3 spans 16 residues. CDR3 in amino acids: CASSANRGLLTGELFF. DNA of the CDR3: TGTGCCAGCTCAGCGAACAGGGGTTTATTGACCGGGGAGCTGTTTTTT.

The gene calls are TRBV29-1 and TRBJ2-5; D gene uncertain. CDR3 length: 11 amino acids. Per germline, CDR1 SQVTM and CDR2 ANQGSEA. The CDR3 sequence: CILLDQETQYF. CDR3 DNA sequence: TGCATCCTCTTGGACCAAGAGACCCAGTACTTC.

The CDR3 sequence: CSARQGARTEAFF. The CDR3, as DNA: TGCAGCGCCAGACAGGGGGCGAGGACTGAAGCTTTCTTT. The V call is TRBV29-1, the J call TRBJ1-1, with TRBD1 identical over 10 bases. Trimming removed 7 bases from V and 5 bases from J; junction bases left unmatched: 7. This CDR3 spans 13 amino acids. Germline CDR1 SQVTM, CDR2 ANQGSEA.

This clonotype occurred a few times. The CDR3 DNA reads as TGCGCCAGCAGCTTGAGCTTTGAGACACCCCCCTACGAGCAGTACTTC. Translation: CASSLSFETPPYEQYF. The chain is built from TRBV5-1 and TRBJ2-7; D is uncertain. This CDR3 comprises 16 residues. The ends were cut back, 1 base at V and 2 bases at J, with 16 bases in the middle. Germline values: CDR1 SGHRS, CDR2 YFSETQ.

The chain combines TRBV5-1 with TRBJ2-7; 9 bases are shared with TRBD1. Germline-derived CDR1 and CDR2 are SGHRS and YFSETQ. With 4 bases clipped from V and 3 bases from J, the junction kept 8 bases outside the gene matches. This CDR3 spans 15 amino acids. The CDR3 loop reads CASSGATGGIYEQYF. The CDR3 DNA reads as TGCGCCAGCAGCGGCGCGACAGGGGGAATCTACGAGCAGTACTTC.

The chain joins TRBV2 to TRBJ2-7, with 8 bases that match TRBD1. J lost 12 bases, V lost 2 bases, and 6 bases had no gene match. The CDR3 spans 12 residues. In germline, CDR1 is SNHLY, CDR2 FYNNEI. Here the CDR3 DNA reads TGTGCCAGCAGTGAACTCAGGGGGCAGCCGTACTTC. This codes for CASSELRGQPYF.

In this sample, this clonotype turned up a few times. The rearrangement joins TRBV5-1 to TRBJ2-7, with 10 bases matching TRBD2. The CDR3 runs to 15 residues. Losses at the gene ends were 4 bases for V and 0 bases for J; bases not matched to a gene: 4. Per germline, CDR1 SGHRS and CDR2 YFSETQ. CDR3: CASSQSGGASYEQYF. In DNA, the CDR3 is TGCGCCAGCAGCCAGAGCGGGGGGGCCTCCTACGAGCAGTACTTC.

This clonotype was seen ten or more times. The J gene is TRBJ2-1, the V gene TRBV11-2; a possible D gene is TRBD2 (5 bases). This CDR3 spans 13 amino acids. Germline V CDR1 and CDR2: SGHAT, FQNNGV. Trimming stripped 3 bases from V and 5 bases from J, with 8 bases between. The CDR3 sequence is CASSLRADNEQFF. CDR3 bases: TGTGCCAGCAGCTTGCGAGCGGACAATGAGCAGTTCTTC.

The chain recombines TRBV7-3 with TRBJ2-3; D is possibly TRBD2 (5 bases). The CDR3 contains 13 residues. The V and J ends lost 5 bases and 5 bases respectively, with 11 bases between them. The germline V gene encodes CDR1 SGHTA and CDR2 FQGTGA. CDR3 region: CASSVHREDTQYF. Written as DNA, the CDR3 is TGTGCCAGCAGCGTCCATCGGGAAGATACGCAGTATTTT.

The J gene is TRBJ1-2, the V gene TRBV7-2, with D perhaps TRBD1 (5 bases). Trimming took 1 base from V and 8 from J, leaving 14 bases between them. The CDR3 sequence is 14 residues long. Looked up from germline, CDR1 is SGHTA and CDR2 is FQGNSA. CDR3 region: CASSLVRGVGGYTF. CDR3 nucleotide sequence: TGTGCCAGCAGCTTAGTCCGGGGGGTCGGAGGCTACACCTTC.

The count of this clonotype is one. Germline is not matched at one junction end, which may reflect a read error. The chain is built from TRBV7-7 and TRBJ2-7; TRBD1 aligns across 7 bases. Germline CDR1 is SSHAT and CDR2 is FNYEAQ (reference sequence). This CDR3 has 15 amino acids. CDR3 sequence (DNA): TGTGCTAGCAGCCCAATAGGGGACAGAGCCTACGAGCAGTACTTC. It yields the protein CASSPIGDRAYEQYF.

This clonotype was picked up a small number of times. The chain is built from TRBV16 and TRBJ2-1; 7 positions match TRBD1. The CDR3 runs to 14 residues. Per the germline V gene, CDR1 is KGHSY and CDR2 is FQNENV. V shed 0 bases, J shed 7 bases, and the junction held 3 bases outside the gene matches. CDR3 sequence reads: CASSQSETGNEQFF. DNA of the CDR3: TGTGCCAGCAGCCAATCGGAGACAGGGAATGAGCAGTTCTTC.

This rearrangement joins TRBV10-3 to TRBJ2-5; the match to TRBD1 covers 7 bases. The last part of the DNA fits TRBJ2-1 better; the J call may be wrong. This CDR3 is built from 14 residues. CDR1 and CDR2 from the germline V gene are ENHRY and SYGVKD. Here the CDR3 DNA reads TGTGCCATCAGTGAGTCGCCAGGGGGCAATGAGCAGTTCTTC. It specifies CAISESPGGNEQFF.

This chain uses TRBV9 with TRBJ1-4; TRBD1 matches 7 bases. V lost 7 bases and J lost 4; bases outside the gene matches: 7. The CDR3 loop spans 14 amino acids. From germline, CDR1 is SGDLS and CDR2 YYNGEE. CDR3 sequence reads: CASGRDSFNEKLFF. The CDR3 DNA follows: TGTGCCAGCGGACGGGACAGCTTTAATGAAAAACTGTTTTTT.

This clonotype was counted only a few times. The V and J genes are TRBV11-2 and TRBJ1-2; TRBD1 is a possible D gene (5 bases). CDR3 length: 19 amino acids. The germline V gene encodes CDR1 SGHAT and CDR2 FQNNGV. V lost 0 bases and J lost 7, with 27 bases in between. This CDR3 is CASSLDRLRRVPGRSGYTF. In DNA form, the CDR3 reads TGTGCCAGCAGCTTAGATCGGTTACGGAGGGTACCAGGGCGTAGTGGCTACACCTTC.

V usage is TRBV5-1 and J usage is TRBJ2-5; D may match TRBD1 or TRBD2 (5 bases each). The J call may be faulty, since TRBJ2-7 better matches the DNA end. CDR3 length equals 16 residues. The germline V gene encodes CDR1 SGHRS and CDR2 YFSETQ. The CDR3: CASSSIRGTSRYEQYF. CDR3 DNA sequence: TGCGCCAGCAGTTCTATCCGGGGCACATCCCGCTACGAGCAGTACTTC.

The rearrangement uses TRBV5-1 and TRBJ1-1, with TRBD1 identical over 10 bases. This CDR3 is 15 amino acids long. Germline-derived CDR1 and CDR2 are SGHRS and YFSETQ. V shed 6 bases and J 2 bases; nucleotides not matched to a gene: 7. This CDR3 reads CASMTGGELNTEAFF. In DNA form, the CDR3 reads TGCGCCAGCATGACAGGGGGCGAATTAAACACTGAAGCTTTCTTT.

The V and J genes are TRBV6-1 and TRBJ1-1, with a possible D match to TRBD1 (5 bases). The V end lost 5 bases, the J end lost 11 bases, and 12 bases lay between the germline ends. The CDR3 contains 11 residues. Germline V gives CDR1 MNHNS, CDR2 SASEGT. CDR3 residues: CASSRQMRAFF. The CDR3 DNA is TGTGCCAGCAGTAGACAGATGAGGGCTTTCTTT.